Given below is one T cell receptor beta chain in context. The antigen is unknown. This entry belongs to a study of T cell responses to AZD1222 COVID-19 vaccine. Study results and caveats: Most donors were white British and more were female, and clonal diversity was possibly underestimated. Close to half of all spike-specific TCRs reportedly target regions of the variants that are unmutated.

This CDR3 region has 15 residues. The V and J ends lost 4 bases and 1 base, in that order; junction bases with no gene match: 5. The germline CDR1 and CDR2 sequences are SGHDT and YYEEEE. The repertoire was sequenced with immunoSEQ multiplex PCR; TCRdb's copy has only in-frame clones and lacks some. The table shows 150,000 to 180,000 clones, with 80% to 90% occurring only once. The source is an adult who had recovered from COVID-19. The rearrangement joins TRBV5-6 to TRBJ2-1; 7 bases agree with TRBD1. Sequences were derived from peripheral blood, sampled after recovery from COVID-19. The CDR3 loop reads CASSLRTGSYNEQFF. The CDR3 DNA reads as TGTGCCAGCAGCCTAAGGACAGGATCCTACAATGAGCAGTTCTTC.